Sequencing of this T cell receptor beta chain was carried out in a study of tissue T cells after allogeneic stem cell transplantation. General study findings and limits: Within patients, tissue anatomy strongly shaped TCR repertoire composition. Motif-based clustering found tissue-specific repertoire signatures shared across patients, though few clones were shared.

Note on this clone: The antigen remains unidentified. Any gene name here is a mouse gene name. The read ends 1 residue early relative to the CDR3; the germline J gene fills the gap.

Generated by immunoSEQ multiplex PCR, the TCRdb table keeps only in-frame clones and is missing some. This table holds around 1,300 clones, roughly 46% found once. CDR3 size: 15 residues. Germline loops: CDR1 NNHDY, CDR2 SYVADS. V was shortened by 1 base and J by 0 bases, with 10 bases between the two germline ends. Noted time point: mouse harvest day 14 after allogeneic transplant. Tail vein injection delivered 10^7 T-cell-depleted bone marrow cells and 10^6 splenic CD5+ T cells. This mouse GVHD model was MHC-mismatched B6 to BALB/c, profiled day 7 or 14. The specimen was gut tissue. The gene calls are TRBV13-3 and TRBJ1-1, with a possible D match to TRBD1 (5 bases). The TCR comes from a female BALB/c mouse given C57BL/6 T cells with graft-versus-host disease after an allogeneic hematopoietic cell transplant. The CDR3 spells CASSDRTTANTEVFF. The CDR3 DNA, read in part, is TGTGCCAGCAGTGATAGGACAACTGCAAACACAGAAGTCTTC.